Listed below are T cell receptor beta chains from one sample, sequenced in a study of beta chain features in type 1 diabetes. TCRdb's table, derived via immunoSEQ multiplex PCR, lists solely in-frame clones and lacks some. This table has about 180,000 clones, 10% to 15% appearing once. Material for sequencing was central memory CD4+ T cells from blood. The receptors originated from a woman aged 18 to 35 in good health. Each CDR3 is given with its conserved first and last residue. A D gene is named only where the DNA matches it firmly. A row's size may be missing; if present it is once, few, many or a size class.

TRBJ2-7	NA	TRBV30	NA	TGTGCCTGGAGTGCTTCGCGGTACGAGCAGTACTTC	CAWSASRYEQYF
TRBJ2-3	NA	TRBV7-2	TRBD2	TGTGCCAGCAGCAGGACTAGCGGGAGCCCTACAGATACGCAGTATTTT	CASSRTSGSPTDTQYF
TRBJ2-6	NA	TRBV7-9	NA	TGTGCCAGCAGCTTAGTGATGACAGCTGGGGCCAACGTCCTGACTTTC	CASSLVMTAGANVLTF
TRBJ2-7	few	TRBV4-2	TRBD2	TGTGCCAGCAGCCTCAGACTAGCGCAAACCTACGAGCAGTACTTC	CASSLRLAQTYEQYF
TRBJ2-1	many	TRBV2	NA	TGTGCCAGCAGTGTCGTGGGAGGATCCTACAATGAGCAGTTCTTC	CASSVVGGSYNEQFF
TRBJ2-2	few	TRBV9	TRBD2	TGTGCCAGCAGCGTAGAGGGGACTAGCACCGGGGAGCTGTTTTTT	CASSVEGTSTGELFF
TRBJ2-5	few	TRBV29-1	NA	TGCAACGTCGGGGTAATGGAGACCCAGTACTTC	CNVGVMETQYF
TRBJ1-5	few	TRBV6-6	NA	TGTGCCAGCAGGGAGTATAGCAATCAGCCCCAGCATTTT	CASREYSNQPQHF
TRBJ2-7	few	TRBV5-5	NA	TGTGCCAGCAGCTCTCGACAGAACGAGCAGTACTTC	CASSSRQNEQYF
TRBJ2-1	few	TRBV5-4	NA	TGTGCCAGCAGCCGGACTTACGGTTTTGATGAGCAGTTCTTC	CASSRTYGFDEQFF
TRBJ2-1	NA	TRBV18	NA	TGTGCCAGCTCAGGACAGCCTTACAATGAGCAGTTCTTC	CASSGQPYNEQFF
TRBJ2-3	few	TRBV14	NA	TGTGCCAGCAGCCAACTAACGGGGGGCACAGATACGCAGTATTTT	CASSQLTGGTDTQYF
TRBJ2-5	once	TRBV5-1	TRBD2	TGCGCCAGCACCAAATGGACTAGCGGAGTAGAGACCCAGTACTTC	CASTKWTSGVETQYF
TRBJ2-3	few	TRBV7-6	TRBD1	TGTGCCAGCAGCCCACAGGGGGCGGTTGATACGCAGTATTTT	CASSPQGAVDTQYF
TRBJ1-2	few	TRBV7-8	TRBD1	TGTGCCAGCAGCACAACCCGGGACAGGGGCTACTATGGCTACACCTTC	CASSTTRDRGYYGYTF
TRBJ2-3	few	TRBV5-4	TRBD1	TGTGCCAGCAGCTCGAGACAGGGGGCAAGCACAGATACGCAGTATTTT	CASSSRQGASTDTQYF
TRBJ1-5	few	TRBV6-5	NA	TGTGCCAGCAGTTCACAGGGAGATCAGCCCCAGCATTTT	CASSSQGDQPQHF
TRBJ2-6	NA	TRBV5-1	TRBD1	TGCGCCAGCAGCTTCACAGGACAGGGAAGCTCTGGGGCCAACGTCCTGACTTTC	CASSFTGQGSSGANVLTF
TRBJ2-7	NA	TRBV5-1	NA	TGCGCCAGCAGCCCCGGGACTCCGAGCTACGAGCAGTACTTC	CASSPGTPSYEQYF
TRBJ1-5	few	TRBV19	NA	TGTGCCAGTAGTATAGAAACAGGGAATCAGCCCCAGCATTTT	CASSIETGNQPQHF
TRBJ2-1	few	TRBV10-3	TRBD2	TGTGCCAGCAGCGAATGGACGAGCGGGAGTTATGGGGAGCAGTTCTTC	CASSEWTSGSYGEQFF
TRBJ1-1	few	TRBV30	NA	TGTGCCTGGAATCGCGGGGCGGGGAACACTGAAGCTTTCTTT	CAWNRGAGNTEAFF
TRBJ2-1	NA	TRBV7-7	TRBD2	TGTGCTAGCAGCTTAGCAGCGGGAGCATATAATGAGCAGTTCTTC	CASSLAAGAYNEQFF
TRBJ2-5	few	TRBV11-2	NA	TGTGCCAGCAGCCTCGACGGGGAGACCCAGTACTTC	CASSLDGETQYF
TRBJ1-1	once	TRBV30	NA	TGTGCCTGGAGCCGACAGACCGAAGCTTTCTTT	CAWSRQTEAFF
TRBJ2-1	few	TRBV7-9	NA	TGTGCCAGCAGCGAGTCCTACAATGAGCAGTTCTTC	CASSESYNEQFF
TRBJ2-6	few	TRBV7-2	NA	TGTGCCAGCAGCCCGGGACTTTTAGGCGCCAACGTCCTGACTTTC	CASSPGLLGANVLTF
TRBJ2-3	few	TRBV19	TRBD2	TGTGCCAGTGACCGGAGACTAGCGGGAGGAGATGATACGCAGTATTTT	CASDRRLAGGDDTQYF
TRBJ1-1	many	TRBV29-1	TRBD1	TGCAGCGTGGCGGGACAGGGAGGGGGGAACACTGAAGCTTTCTTT	CSVAGQGGGNTEAFF
TRBJ2-3	few	TRBV6-5	TRBD2	TGTGCCAGCAGGGATAGACTAGCGAACACAGATACGCAGTATTTT	CASRDRLANTDTQYF
TRBJ2-6	few	TRBV19	NA	TGTGCCAGTAGTGGAAGACAGGCTGGGGCCAACGTCCTGACTTTC	CASSGRQAGANVLTF
TRBJ2-1	many	TRBV15	NA	TGTGCCACCAGCTACCCGGGCCTTGGGGGCGAGCAGTTCTTC	CATSYPGLGGEQFF
TRBJ1-5	NA	TRBV19	NA	TGTGCCAGTAGTACGAGGGGGACCCACAGCAATCAGCCCCAGCATTTT	CASSTRGTHSNQPQHF
TRBJ2-5	few	TRBV30	TRBD2	TGTGCCTGGAGCCTGGGAGGGCGCGAGACCCAGTACTTC	CAWSLGGRETQYF
TRBJ2-7	few	TRBV25-1	TRBD2	TGTGCCAGCAGTAGAGCGGGATGGGGATACGAGCAGTACTTC	CASSRAGWGYEQYF
TRBJ1-2	NA	TRBV7-2	NA	TGTGCCAGCAGCTTAGGTTCAGGGTACTATGGCTACACCTTC	CASSLGSGYYGYTF
TRBJ1-5	NA	TRBV27	TRBD1	TGTGCCAGCAGTACTGCAGGGGGTAATCAGCCCCAGCATTTT	CASSTAGGNQPQHF
TRBJ2-5	few	TRBV28	TRBD1	TGTGCCACCCAAGGGGGACAGGGGGGGAATACCCAGTACTTC	CATQGGQGGNTQYF
TRBJ2-7	NA	TRBV7-6	TRBD1	TGTGCCAGCAGCTTAGGGACAGGGCGCTACGAGCAGTACTTC	CASSLGTGRYEQYF
TRBJ1-1	few	TRBV19	TRBD1	TGTGCCAGTAGTACGCCCAGACAGGGAAGAACTGAAGCTTTCTTT	CASSTPRQGRTEAFF
TRBJ2-7	NA	TRBV29-1	NA	TGCAGCGTTGGACTTCAACGGTCCACAGGGTTTGGGGAGCAGTACTTC	CSVGLQRSTGFGEQYF
TRBJ1-1	NA	TRBV19	NA	TGTGCCAGTAGTATAAGGGGAGAAGGGGGAACTGAAGCTTTCTTT	CASSIRGEGGTEAFF
TRBJ2-1	NA	TRBV19	NA	TGTGCCAGTAGTATAGGACAAAATGAGCAGTTCTTC	CASSIGQNEQFF
TRBJ2-5	NA	TRBV7-2	TRBD1	TGTGCCAGCAGCTTAGGACAGGGATACGAGACCCAGTACTTC	CASSLGQGYETQYF
TRBJ1-4	NA	TRBV5-4	NA	TGTGCCAGCAGCCCAGGGATCGGGCCCCCGACCGGTGAAAAACTGTTTTTT	CASSPGIGPPTGEKLFF
TRBJ1-1	NA	TRBV2	NA	TGTGCCAGCAGTATCGGGGAGAACACTGAAGCTTTCTTT	CASSIGENTEAFF
TRBJ2-7	NA	TRBV2	NA	TGTGCCAGCAGGCAGGACAGTGAGCAGTACTTC	CASRQDSEQYF
TRBJ1-2	many	TRBV5-6	NA	TGTGCCAGCAGCTTGCGGGTCGGCTACACCTTC	CASSLRVGYTF
TRBJ2-7	few	TRBV11-2	NA	TGTGCCACCGGGCGCCGACTATACGAGCAGTACTTC	CATGRRLYEQYF
TRBJ1-2	NA	TRBV18	NA	TGTGCCAGCTCACCGTCAGGCCAAAAGGGCTACACCTTC	CASSPSGQKGYTF
TRBJ1-1	NA	TRBV28	NA	TGTGCCACCTCGCTGGAGTCCAGGGGAGCTTTCTTT	CATSLESRGAFF
TRBJ1-1	NA	TRBV29-1	TRBD1	TGCAGTACAGGGGGACAGAACACTGAAGCTTTCTTT	CSTGGQNTEAFF
TRBJ1-5	NA	TRBV30	NA	TGTGCCTGGACCCTCAAAGGGGGCAATCAGCCCCAGCATTTT	CAWTLKGGNQPQHF